One and the same sample provided the 32 T cell receptor beta chains below, sequenced in a study of T cells in Graves' hyperthyroidism and ophthalmopathy. Amplified TCR beta CDR3 regions came from RNA transcripts. During a first-round RT-PCR of the TCR CDR3, the HTBI primer set was used. TCRdb independently ran MiXCR on the multiplex PCR reads; one entry per CDR3 protein. The sample shows around 300,000 distinct CDR3 sequences, 13% of them seen only once. Sequenced material: blood. The receptors come from a woman aged 25 to 39 with Graves' hyperthyroidism that later progressed to Graves' ophthalmopathy.

This clonotype occurred many times. This chain connects TRBV7-3 to TRBJ2-3; D is undetermined. This CDR3 is 13 amino acids long. The V end lost 2 bases, the J end lost 5 bases, and 8 bases lay between the germline ends. CDR1 is SGHTA, CDR2 FQGTGA, per germline. The CDR3 nucleotides are TGTGCCAGCAGCTTATGGACGGGAGATACGCAGTATTTT. It specifies CASSLWTGDTQYF.

The rearrangement uses TRBV6-4 and TRBJ2-7; 8 bases are shared with TRBD1. V was clipped by 5 bases and J by 0 bases; unmatched bases: 6. Germline CDR1 MRHNA, CDR2 SNTAGT. There are 15 residues in the CDR3. The CDR3 nucleotides read TGTGCCAGCAGTTACAGGGGGGACATCTCCTACGAGCAGTACTTC. Its translation: CASSYRGDISYEQYF.

This clonotype has at least ten counts. The chain employs TRBV12-3 or TRBV12-4 and TRBJ2-7; TRBD1 matches at 10 bases. J gave up 1 base and V 6 bases, and 3 bases lay outside the gene matches. CDR3 length equals 14 residues. The CDR3: CASRPGQGSYEQYF. DNA for the CDR3: TGTGCCAGCAGACCGGGACAGGGGTCCTACGAGCAGTACTTC.

For this clonotype: A much larger clone differs by one base, so this may be a read error. This rearrangement joins TRBV20-1 to TRBJ2-5; D possibly uses TRBD1 or TRBD2 (5 bases each). There are 12 residues in the CDR3. Between the trimmed V and J ends, which lost 3 bases and 5 bases, there was a span of 10 bases. The germline V gene encodes CDR1 DFQATT and CDR2 SNEGSKA (reference sequence). The CDR3 is CSARGPAETQYF. Written as DNA, the CDR3 is TGCAGTGCTAGGGGACCAGCGGAGACCCAGTACTTC.

This clonotype occurred many times. This chain connects TRBV3-1 to TRBJ2-5; TRBD1 might be the D (6 bases). V was cut by 4 bases and J by 4 bases, with 10 bases left in between. Germline V gene lookup returns CDR1 LGHDT and CDR2 YNNKEL (reference sequence). CDR3 length: 13 residues. The CDR3 nucleotides are TGTGCCAGCAGCCTCCCGACAGGAGAGACCCAGTACTTC. Protein sequence: CASSLPTGETQYF.

This clonotype was recorded many times. The chain links TRBV7-3 to TRBJ2-1; 10 bases agree with TRBD2. Trimming cost V 5 bases and J 4 bases; bases outside gene matches: 5. Germline loops: CDR1 SGHTA, CDR2 FQGTGA. CDR3 size: 15 residues. This chain's CDR3 is CASSLLAGVYNEQFF. DNA for the CDR3: TGTGCCAGCAGCCTTCTAGCGGGGGTATACAATGAGCAGTTCTTC. The whole variable domain, remainder taken from reference TRBV7-3 and TRBJ2-1, is GAGVSQTPSNKVTEKGKYVELRCDPISGHTALYWYRQSLGQGPEFLIYFQGTGAADDSGLPNDRFFAVRPEGSVSTLKIQRTERGDSAVYLCASSLLAGVYNEQFFGPGTRLTVL.

V and J are TRBV7-8 and TRBJ2-7; maybe TRBD1 (6 bases). Trimming took 4 bases from V and 5 from J, leaving 18 bases between them. This CDR3 contains 15 residues. Per germline, CDR1 SGHVS and CDR2 FQNEAQ. CDR3 loop: CASSYGWGRTDEQYF. CDR3 nucleotides: TGTGCCAGCAGCTACGGTTGGGGGCGCACCGACGAGCAGTACTTC. The variable domain in full, completed from reference TRBV7-8 and TRBJ2-7, reads GAGVSQSPRYKVAKRGQDVALRCDPISGHVSLFWYQQALGQGPEFLTYFQNEAQLDKSGLPSDRFFAERPEGSVSTLKIQRTQQEDSAVYLCASSYGWGRTDEQYFGPGTRLTVT.

CDR3 sequence reads: CAIQTGGYEQYF. CDR3 DNA sequence: TGTGCCATCCAGACAGGGGGGTACGAGCAGTACTTC. V is TRBV10-3 and J is TRBJ2-7; 9 nucleotides match TRBD1. The CDR3 consists of 12 residues. The germline V gene encodes CDR1 ENHRY and CDR2 SYGVKD. With 8 bases clipped from V and 4 bases from J, the junction kept 3 bases outside the gene matches.

This clonotype was found many times. The chain couples TRBV12-3 or TRBV12-4 to TRBJ1-5; TRBD1 might be the D (6 bases). Deletions cut 6 bases from V and 4 bases from J, with 13 bases between. The CDR3 sequence is 14 residues long. CDR3 coding DNA: TGTGCCAGCAGGGCCTTACAGGGTAATCAGCCCCAGCATTTT. It codes for CASRALQGNQPQHF.

The sample holds a few counts of this clonotype. The chain combines TRBV3-1 with TRBJ1-2; the D gene is possibly TRBD1 (6 bases). The germline gives CDR1 LGHDT, CDR2 YNNKEL (reference sequence). CDR3 length: 14 residues. The ends were cut back, 4 bases at V and 2 bases at J, with 11 bases in the middle. The CDR3 loop is CASSPWTENYGYTF. The DNA of the CDR3 is TGTGCCAGCAGCCCCTGGACAGAAAACTATGGCTACACCTTC.

This chain uses TRBV20-1 with TRBJ2-3; 8 bases line up with TRBD2. The CDR3 contains 17 residues. After removal of 5 bases from V and 1 base from J, the junction contained 14 bases not matched to a gene. The germline gives CDR1 DFQATT, CDR2 SNEGSKA (reference sequence). DNA of the CDR3: TGCAGTGCTCGAAGGGGGGGAGTCGGGGGGGGCACAGATACGCAGTATTTT. This gives the protein CSARRGGVGGGTDTQYF.

In its sample, this clonotype was seen many times. The rearrangement links TRBV20-1 to TRBJ2-3; 7 nucleotides line up with TRBD1. The CDR3 is 13 residues long. Germline assignment: CDR1 DFQATT and CDR2 SNEGSKA (reference sequence). CDR3 sequence reads: CNLKGASTDTQYF. For the CDR3, the DNA is TGCAATTTAAAGGGGGCTAGCACAGATACGCAGTATTTT.

This clonotype appeared a few times. The V gene is TRBV6-1, the J gene TRBJ2-7; 9 positions agree with TRBD1. Germline CDR1 and CDR2: MNHNS and SASEGT. The CDR3 is 15 residues long. Germline trimming cut 5 bases from V and 6 bases from J; bases unmatched to any gene: 11. Here the CDR3 reads CASSPTGGRRGEQYF. CDR3 coding DNA: TGTGCCAGCAGTCCAACAGGGGGCAGGAGGGGCGAGCAGTACTTC.

This clonotype was seen only a few times. The chain links TRBV4-1 to TRBJ2-2, with a tentative D call TRBD1 (6 bases). The CDR3 has 15 residues. Trimming cost V 5 bases and J 0 bases, with 10 bases left between them. Germline-derived CDR1 and CDR2 are MGHRA and YSYEKL. CDR3 sequence (DNA): TGCGCCAGCAGCTTCCGGGACACGAACACCGGGGAGCTGTTTTTT. Protein: CASSFRDTNTGELFF.

The V call is TRBV6-1, the J call TRBJ1-6; D call uncertain. CDR3 size: 13 residues. CDR1 and CDR2 (germline): MNHNS, SASEGT. Trimming took 5 bases from V and 9 from J, leaving 11 bases between them. The CDR3 coding sequence is TGTGCCAGCAGTTGGGCAGACCTTTCACCCCTCCACTTT. It codes for CASSWADLSPLHF.

This clonotype was observed at least ten times. The chain couples TRBV6-2 or TRBV6-3 to TRBJ2-1; 13 bases match TRBD2. J lost 4 bases, V lost 9 bases, and 12 bases had no gene match. This CDR3 contains 17 residues. From germline, CDR1 is MNHEY and CDR2 SVGEGT. CDR3 DNA sequence: TGTGCCAGTTATTTTGGACTAGCGGGAGATGGATACAATGAGCAGTTCTTC. This translates into CASYFGLAGDGYNEQFF.

This clonotype has ten or more counts. The CDR3 coding sequence is TGTGCCAGCAGTCTCGGGGTAGGGACAGGAAGCTCCTACGAGCAGTACTTC. This sequence encodes CASSLGVGTGSSYEQYF. J is TRBJ2-7 and V is TRBV27; 8 nucleotides align to TRBD1. With V trimmed by 5 bases and J by 0 bases, 12 bases remained unmatched. There are 17 residues in the CDR3. Per germline, CDR1 MNHEY and CDR2 SMNVEV (reference sequence).

The sample holds many counts of this clonotype. The chain joins TRBV18 to TRBJ2-2, with TRBD1 matching 7 bases. The CDR3 has 15 amino acids. The V gene's germline CDR1 is KGHSH and CDR2 LQKENI. The junction had 6 bases not matched to a gene; V was cut back by 3 bases and J by 5 bases. The CDR3 is CASSPEGQKTGELFF. For the CDR3, the DNA is TGTGCCAGCTCACCCGAGGGACAGAAGACCGGGGAGCTGTTTTTT.

J is TRBJ1-3 and V is TRBV13; TRBD1 matches at 8 bases. The CDR3 totals 14 residues. The V gene's germline CDR1 is PRHDT and CDR2 FYEKMQ (reference sequence). J gave up 4 bases and V 5 bases, and 4 bases lay outside the gene matches. The CDR3 loop is CASSPTGGGNTIYF. The CDR3 bases are TGTGCCAGCAGCCCCACAGGGGGGGGAAACACCATATATTTT. Looking up the rest from reference TRBV13 and TRBJ1-3 gives the full variable domain: AAGVIQSPRHLIKEKRETATLKCYPIPRHDTVYWYQQGPGQDPQFLISFYEKMQSDKGSIPDRFSAQQFSDYHSELNMSSLELGDSALYFCASSPTGGGNTIYFGEGSWLTVV.

This clonotype has at least ten counts. The J gene is TRBJ1-5, the V gene TRBV20-1; no firm D call. Deletions cut 7 bases from V and 6 bases from J, with 16 bases between. The germline gives CDR1 DFQATT, CDR2 SNEGSKA (reference sequence). This CDR3 has 13 residues. The CDR3 DNA follows: TGCAGTGTCGCGGGTACAAGGAGTCAGCCCCAGCATTTT. The encoded protein is CSVAGTRSQPQHF.

This clonotype was seen repeatedly, ten times or more. The gene calls are TRBV27 and TRBJ1-1, with TRBD1 as a possible D gene (5 bases). The V gene's germline CDR1 is MNHEY and CDR2 SMNVEV (reference sequence). This CDR3 comprises 14 residues. V dropped 6 bases and J dropped 2 bases, with 13 bases sitting between them. In nucleotides, the CDR3 is TGTGCCAGCAGCCGGGACGGATTAAACACTGAAGCTTTCTTT. This translates into CASSRDGLNTEAFF.

This clonotype has a count of ten or more. The rearrangement joins TRBV11-1 to TRBJ2-7, with D unclear. Germline V gene lookup returns CDR1 SGHAT and CDR2 FQDESV (reference sequence). V was clipped by 5 bases and J by 0 bases, with 11 bases between them. This CDR3 region has 14 residues. As DNA, the CDR3 is TGTGCCAGCAGCCCCCGATGGGCCTCCTACGAGCAGTACTTC. Its translation: CASSPRWASYEQYF. Filled out from reference TRBV11-1 and TRBJ2-7, the complete variable domain reads EAEVAQSPRYKITEKSQAVAFWCDPISGHATLYWYRQILGQGPELLVQFQDESVVDDSQLPKDRFSAERLKGVDSTLKIQPAELGDSAMYLCASSPRWASYEQYFGPGTRLTVT.

This chain links TRBV19 with TRBJ2-2, with TRBD1 matching 8 bases. This CDR3 comprises 15 residues. From germline, CDR1 is LNHDA and CDR2 SQIVND (reference sequence). With V trimmed by 10 bases and J by 4 bases, 11 bases remained unmatched. The CDR3 region is CATQKGQGATGELFF. The CDR3 coding sequence is TGTGCCACCCAGAAAGGGCAGGGGGCCACCGGGGAGCTGTTTTTT.

This clonotype has ten or more counts. The chain has TRBV20-1 and TRBJ2-7; TRBD1 matches 8 bases. V was clipped by 5 bases and J by 0 bases; unmatched bases: 15. Germline assignment: CDR1 DFQATT and CDR2 SNEGSKA (reference sequence). The CDR3 has 17 amino acids. The CDR3 here is CSALMVSGDRYSYEQYF. The CDR3 nucleotides read TGCAGTGCTTTAATGGTATCCGGGGACAGGTACTCCTACGAGCAGTACTTC.

This clonotype was detected many times. V is TRBV18 and J is TRBJ2-2; D possibly corresponds to TRBD1 (5 bases). The germline gives CDR1 KGHSH, CDR2 LQKENI. CDR3 size: 16 residues. The germline V and J ends were trimmed by 0 bases and 0 bases, with 8 bases remaining between them. DNA of the CDR3: TGTGCCAGCTCACCACCGCAGGGCGCGAACACCGGGGAGCTGTTTTTT. This encodes CASSPPQGANTGELFF.

The chain uses TRBV6-1 and TRBJ2-2, with 9 bases aligning to TRBD1. J was trimmed by 7 bases and V by 4 bases; bases with no gene match: 13. The CDR3 runs 17 residues. Germline-derived CDR1 and CDR2 are MNHNS and SASEGT. CDR3 loop: CASSGGTGLVPSGELFF. CDR3 coding DNA: TGTGCCAGCAGTGGGGGGACAGGGCTGGTTCCAAGCGGGGAGCTGTTTTTT.

The chain uses TRBV5-6 and TRBJ2-7; tentatively, D is TRBD2 (6 bases). CDR1 and CDR2 (germline): SGHDT, YYEEEE. The length of the CDR3 is 18 residues. With 3 bases removed from V and 2 bases from J, the gap between germline ends came to 24 bases. As DNA, the CDR3 is TGTGCCAGCAGCTGGGGGGTGTCGGGAGAAACGTTCGCCTACGAGCAGTACTTC. This codes for CASSWGVSGETFAYEQYF.

This clonotype was seen ten or more times. The J gene is TRBJ1-2, the V gene TRBV5-5, with D unresolved. V shed 3 bases and J shed 4 bases, with 13 bases lying between them. The length of the CDR3 is 14 residues. Looked up from germline, CDR1 is SGHKS and CDR2 is YYEKEE (reference sequence). Here the CDR3 reads CASSWYDASYGYTF. The CDR3 DNA sequence: TGTGCCAGCAGCTGGTACGACGCTTCCTATGGCTACACCTTC.

This clonotype was seen many times. This chain joins TRBV7-8 and TRBJ2-5; 8 bases are shared with TRBD1. The germline V gene has CDR1 SGHVS and CDR2 FQNEAQ. This CDR3 contains 14 residues. Unmatched junction bases numbered 4, after V lost 4 bases and J lost 3 bases. CDR3 residues: CASSYTGGEETQYF. CDR3 DNA: TGTGCCAGCAGCTACACAGGGGGAGAAGAGACCCAGTACTTC.

This chain joins TRBV5-4 and TRBJ2-7, with a weak D call TRBD1 (6 bases). Germline CDR1 and CDR2: SGHNT and YYREEE (reference sequence). V lost 0 bases and J lost 1, with 14 bases in between. The length of the CDR3 is 16 residues. CDR3 amino acids: CASSLVGTRGSYEQYF. The CDR3 DNA sequence: TGTGCCAGCAGCTTGGTGGGGACGAGGGGGTCCTACGAGCAGTACTTC.

This clonotype appeared many times. The chain has TRBV7-9 and TRBJ1-1; D perhaps matches TRBD1 (6 bases). This CDR3 spans 12 amino acids. The germline CDR1 and CDR2 sequences are SEHNR and FQNEAQ (reference sequence). Trimming pared 5 bases from V and 7 bases from J, leaving 11 bases between. CDR3 in DNA: TGTGCCAGCAGCCAGGGGACGAATGAAGCTTTCTTT. This codes for CASSQGTNEAFF.

This clonotype was picked up many times. The chain has TRBV6-6 and TRBJ2-7, with TRBD1 identical over 9 bases. The J segment lost 2 bases and the V segment lost 2 bases, leaving 4 bases of the junction unmatched. The CDR3 covers 15 residues. Germline-derived CDR1 and CDR2 are MNHNY and SVGAGI (reference sequence). DNA for the CDR3: TGTGCCAGCAGTTACGGGACAGGGAGGGCCTACGAGCAGTACTTC. It encodes CASSYGTGRAYEQYF.